In this sample, the clone carrying this TCR beta chain turned up a few times. This entry belongs to a study of T cell repertoires in cytomegalovirus infection. Germline CDR1 is SGHAT and CDR2 is FQNNGV. V was trimmed by 0 bases and J by 15 bases, leaving 12 bases between them. CDR3 length: 12 amino acids. TCRdb fed the reads into MiXCR, producing one record per CDR3 protein. The data contain approximately 750,000 distinct CDR3 sequences, 35% of them singletons. The clonotype was recovered from a human donor in good health (CMV status not recorded). Some clones in this sample may be carry-over from other donors' samples. This sequence joins TRBV11-2 and TRBJ2-1, with D unresolved. Material for sequencing was PBMCs. DNA of the CDR3: TGTGCCAGCAGCTTAGATCGGTCCCGCACGTTCTTC. Translation: CASSLDRSRTFF.